Listed here is a single TCR beta chain. This sample was taken from a study of blood T cell repertoires in COVID-19. Study summary: Whether acute or convalescent, the COVID-19 samples came from the United States, Italy and Spain. Sample material is recorded as cDNA or gDNA derived from T cells, B-cell-depleted T cells, or PBMCs.

Per the authors' pipeline: Reference gene primer amplification gave nucleated cell count estimates. Sequencing was performed with immunoSEQ multiplex PCR; in TCRdb, only in-frame clones are kept and a portion is missing. V, J and clone size are those of that table, while D and trimming were read from the DNA. The data contain about 160,000 clones, approximately 79% of them singletons. The clonotype was recovered from a woman of 80 years or more with acute or convalescent COVID-19. The sequencing sample was made of peripheral blood.

This CDR3 is CASSVELPRQGNEQFF. The CDR3 bases are TGTGCCAGCAGCGTAGAGCTCCCTCGACAGGGAAATGAGCAGTTCTTC. The V call is TRBV9, the J call TRBJ2-1; 7 positions agree with TRBD1. V shed 0 bases and J 7 bases; nucleotides not matched to a gene: 10. The CDR3 spans 16 residues. Germline V gives CDR1 SGDLS, CDR2 YYNGEE.